This TCR beta chain was retrieved from a study of T cell changes during pregnancy in multiple sclerosis. Some clones are missing from TCRdb's copy, which holds only in-frame ones; the method was immunoSEQ multiplex PCR. Of around 500 clones listed, 66% were seen once; the top ten hold 25% to 40%. To note about this clone: What it binds is not known.

The germline V gene has CDR1 SGHDN and CDR2 FVKESK. The trim removed 2 bases at V and 1 base at J, leaving 0 bases unmatched. The CDR3 runs 15 residues. This receptor was identified in a female patient with multiple sclerosis, enrolled in a pregnancy study. Some clones in this sample may be carry-over from other donors' samples. The chain recombines TRBV14 with TRBJ2-2; 8 bases are shared with TRBD2. The sequencing input was cultured CD4+ T cells. The CDR3 DNA sequence: TGTGCCAGCAGCCAACTAGCGGGGAACACCGGGGAGCTGTTTTTT. Its protein product is CASSQLAGNTGELFF.